This TCR beta chain was profiled in a study of metastatic and nonmetastatic thyroid tumors. Overall study context: Samples came from malignant and benign thyroid patients, and repertoires were compared across blood and tumor or nodule tissue.

Study results and limitations: It was reportedly found that TCR beta diversity was significantly higher in malignant thyroid tumors than in benign nodules, a difference seen in both blood and tumor samples.

All patients were treatment-naive before thyroid surgery. Authors' methods: A papillary thyroid cancer distant-metastasis classifier was built from CDR3 differences across clinicopathological groups. TCRdb reanalyzed the PCR reads with MiXCR. TCRdb's processing, not the authors' own work, is the source of the V and J calls. The table has around 18,000 clones, around 13% seen once. This clone was seen repeatedly, ten times or more. Its cognate antigen is unknown. V shed 6 bases and J 10 bases; nucleotides not matched to a gene: 9. Germline V gives CDR1 SGHAT, CDR2 FQNNGV. The CDR3 runs 14 residues. Material for sequencing was tumor tissue. The chain employs TRBV11-2 and TRBJ1-6, with 7 positions matching TRBD1. This clonotype was obtained from a female donor with papillary thyroid cancer or a benign thyroid nodule (not recorded which). Some clones in this sample may be carry-over from other donors' samples. The DNA for the CDR3 is TGTGCCAGCAGTTCACAGGGGATTTTGTCACCCCTCCACTTT. Protein: CASSSQGILSPLHF. Together with reference TRBV11-2 and TRBJ1-6, the CDR3 gives the full variable domain: EAGVAQSPRYKIIEKRQSVAFWCNPISGHATLYWYQQILGQGPKLLIQFQNNGVVDDSQLPKDRFSAERLKGVDSTLKIQPAKLEDSAVYLCASSSQGILSPLHFGNGTRLTVT.